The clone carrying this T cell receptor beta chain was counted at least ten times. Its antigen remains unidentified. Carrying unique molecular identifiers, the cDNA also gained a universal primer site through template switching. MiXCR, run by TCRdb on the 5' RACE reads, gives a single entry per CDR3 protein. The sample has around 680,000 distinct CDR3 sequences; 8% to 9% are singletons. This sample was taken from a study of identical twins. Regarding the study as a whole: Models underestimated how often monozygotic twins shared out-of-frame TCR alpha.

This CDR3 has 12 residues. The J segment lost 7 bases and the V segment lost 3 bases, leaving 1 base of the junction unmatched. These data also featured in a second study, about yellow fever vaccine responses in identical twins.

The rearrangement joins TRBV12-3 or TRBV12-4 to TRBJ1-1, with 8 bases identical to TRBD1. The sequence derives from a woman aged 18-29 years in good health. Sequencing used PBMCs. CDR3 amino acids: CASSLGQVEAFF. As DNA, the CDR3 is TGTGCCAGCAGTTTGGGACAGGTTGAAGCTTTCTTT.